This section outlines one T cell receptor beta chain sequence together with its context. Its matching antigen is unknown. The record originates from a study of post-analysis software for immune sequencing data. About the study: Included among the disease courses, which were recorded for the cohort, were relapsing-remitting, secondary progressive and progressive-relapsing multiple sclerosis.

The study, taken as a whole, reports: Normalized Chao1 diversity was significantly reduced in patients versus controls. Included in a set of 5 or 6 TRBV segments more frequent in patients than controls were TRBV5-6, TRBV5-1 and TRBV20-1. Analysis by F measure revealed that same-batch samples clustered strongly together.

V lost 6 bases to trimming and J lost 6 bases, with 9 bases between them. In germline, CDR1 is SNHLY, CDR2 FYNNEI. CDR3 length: 12 residues. Included in the TCR beta cDNA libraries were unique molecular identifiers. The source material, about 0.9 to 10 million T cells, gave rise to 400,000 to 550,000 cDNA molecules. TCRdb used MiXCR to reprocess the PCR reads, holding one entry per CDR3 protein. There are hundreds of thousands of distinct CDR3 sequences in the sample; 25% to 30% occur only once, and around 0.56% lies in the top ten. This sequence was found in a girl aged 5 to 17 with multiple sclerosis. The chain carries TRBV2 and TRBJ2-1; possible D gene TRBD2, 6 bases. The sequenced sample consisted of blood. The CDR3 sequence: CASRIAANEQFF. The DNA for the CDR3 is TGTGCCAGCAGGATAGCGGCCAATGAGCAGTTCTTC. Drawing the rest from reference TRBV2 and TRBJ2-1, the complete variable domain is EPEVTQTPSHQVTQMGQEVILRCVPISNHLYFYWYRQILGQKVEFLVSFYNNEISEKSEIFDDQFSVERPDGSNFTLKIRSTKLEDSAMYFCASRIAANEQFFGPGTRLTVL.